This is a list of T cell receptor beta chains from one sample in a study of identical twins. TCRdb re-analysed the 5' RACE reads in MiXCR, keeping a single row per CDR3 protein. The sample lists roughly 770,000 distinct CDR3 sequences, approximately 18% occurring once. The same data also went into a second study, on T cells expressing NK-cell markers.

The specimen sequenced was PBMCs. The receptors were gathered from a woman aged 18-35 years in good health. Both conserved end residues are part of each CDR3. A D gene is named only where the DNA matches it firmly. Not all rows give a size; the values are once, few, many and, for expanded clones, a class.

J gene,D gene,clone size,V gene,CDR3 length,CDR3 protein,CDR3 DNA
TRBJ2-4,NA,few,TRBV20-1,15,CSATSGLTTKNIQYF,TGCAGTGCTACGTCGGGACTGACAACCAAAAACATTCAGTACTTC
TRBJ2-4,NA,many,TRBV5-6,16,CASTLRGGTAKNIQYF,TGTGCCAGCACCCTCAGGGGGGGGACTGCCAAAAACATTCAGTACTTC
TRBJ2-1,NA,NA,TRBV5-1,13,CASSLQGINEQFF,TGCGCCAGCAGCCTACAGGGAATCAATGAGCAGTTCTTC
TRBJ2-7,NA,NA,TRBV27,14,CASSRQGTIHEQYF,TGTGCCAGCAGTAGACAGGGGACTATCCACGAGCAGTACTTC
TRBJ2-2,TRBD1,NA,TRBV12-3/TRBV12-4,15,CASSLGQGGAGELFF,TGTGCCAGCAGTCTTGGACAGGGAGGCGCCGGGGAGCTGTTTTTT
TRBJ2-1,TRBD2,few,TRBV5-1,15,CASSLESGSIYEQFF,TGCGCCAGCAGCTTGGAGAGCGGGAGCATCTATGAGCAGTTCTTC
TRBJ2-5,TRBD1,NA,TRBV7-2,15,CASSLVNRGSETQYF,TGTGCCAGCAGCTTAGTAAACAGGGGGTCGGAGACCCAGTACTTC
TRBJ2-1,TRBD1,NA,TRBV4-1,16,CASSPFRTGESSEQFF,TGCGCCAGCAGCCCGTTTAGGACAGGGGAGAGCAGTGAGCAGTTCTTC
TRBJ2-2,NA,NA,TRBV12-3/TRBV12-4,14,CASSLPPNTGELFF,TGTGCCAGCAGTCTACCCCCGAACACCGGGGAGCTGTTTTTT
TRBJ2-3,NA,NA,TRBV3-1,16,CASSLGDHTSTDTQYF,TGTGCCAGCAGCCTCGGGGACCACACAAGCACAGATACGCAGTATTTT
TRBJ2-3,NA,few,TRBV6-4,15,CASSPGTSPTDTQYF,TGTGCCAGCAGCCCCGGGACATCACCCACAGATACGCAGTATTTT
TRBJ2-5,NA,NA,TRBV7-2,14,CASSFAQGTGTQYF,TGTGCCAGCAGCTTTGCCCAGGGTACCGGGACCCAGTACTTC
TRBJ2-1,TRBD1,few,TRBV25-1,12,CASGQAYNEQFF,TGTGCCAGCGGACAGGCCTACAATGAGCAGTTCTTC
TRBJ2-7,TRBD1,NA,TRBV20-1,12,CSATIDRAEQYF,TGCAGTGCTACCATAGACAGGGCTGAGCAGTACTTC
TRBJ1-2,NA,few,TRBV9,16,CASSPQVGGSYYGYTF,TGTGCCAGCAGCCCCCAGGTCGGGGGGTCTTACTATGGCTACACCTTC
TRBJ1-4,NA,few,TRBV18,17,CASSPPPWEATNEKLFF,TGTGCCAGCTCACCACCTCCCTGGGAAGCAACTAATGAAAAACTGTTTTTT
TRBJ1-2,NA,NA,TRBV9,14,CASSVDHRGYGYTF,TGTGCCAGCAGCGTAGACCACCGAGGCTATGGCTACACCTTC
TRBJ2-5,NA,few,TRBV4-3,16,CASSQGPGRVKETQYF,TGCGCCAGCAGCCAAGGCCCCGGCAGGGTGAAAGAGACCCAGTACTTC
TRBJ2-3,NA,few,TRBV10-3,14,CAISEPTSTDTQYF,TGTGCCATCAGTGAGCCCACTAGCACAGATACGCAGTATTTT
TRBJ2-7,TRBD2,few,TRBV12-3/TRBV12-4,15,CASSLFAGGPYEQYF,TGTGCCAGCAGTTTATTCGCGGGGGGGCCCTACGAGCAGTACTTC
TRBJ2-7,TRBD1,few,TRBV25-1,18,CASSGEGTGQTVAYEQYF,TGTGCCAGCAGTGGGGAGGGGACAGGGCAAACCGTCGCCTACGAGCAGTACTTC
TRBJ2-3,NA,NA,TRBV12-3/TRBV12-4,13,CASRRWGTDTQYF,TGTGCCAGCAGACGGTGGGGCACAGATACGCAGTATTTT
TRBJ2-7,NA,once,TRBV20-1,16,CSASDGGLGVFYEQYF,TGCAGTGCTAGTGATGGAGGGTTGGGTGTTTTCTACGAGCAGTACTTC
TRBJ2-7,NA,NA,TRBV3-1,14,CASSMSIGYHEQYF,TGTGCCAGCAGCATGTCGATCGGGTATCACGAGCAGTACTTC
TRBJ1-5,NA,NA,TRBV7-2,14,CASSLAQGYQPQHF,TGTGCCAGCAGCTTAGCGCAAGGATATCAGCCCCAGCATTTT
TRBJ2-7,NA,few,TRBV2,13,CASRLGRDYEQYF,TGTGCCAGCAGGTTGGGTAGGGACTACGAGCAGTACTTC
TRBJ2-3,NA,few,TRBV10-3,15,CAISERDSGTDTQYF,TGTGCCATCAGTGAGCGGGATTCGGGCACAGATACGCAGTATTTT
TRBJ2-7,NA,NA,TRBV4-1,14,CARSSRDVAYEQYF,TGCGCCAGAAGCTCCCGGGACGTAGCCTACGAGCAGTACTTC
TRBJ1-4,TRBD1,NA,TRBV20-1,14,CSARDLQGGEKLFF,TGCAGTGCTAGAGATTTACAGGGGGGTGAAAAACTGTTTTTT
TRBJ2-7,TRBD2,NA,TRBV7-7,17,CASSGGLARLPSYEQYF,TGTGCCAGCAGCGGGGGACTAGCGCGTCTCCCCTCCTACGAGCAGTACTTC
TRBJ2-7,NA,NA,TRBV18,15,CASSVDNIRSYEQYF,TGTGCCAGCTCGGTGGACAATATTCGCTCCTACGAGCAGTACTTC
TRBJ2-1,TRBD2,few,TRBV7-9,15,CASSLSAGGPNEQFF,TGTGCCAGCAGCTTAAGCGCGGGGGGGCCCAATGAGCAGTTCTTC
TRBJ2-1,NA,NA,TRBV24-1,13,CATSARERYEQFF,TGTGCCACCAGTGCCCGGGAAAGGTATGAGCAGTTCTTC
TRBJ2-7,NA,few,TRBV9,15,CASSVAPAPTYEQYF,TGTGCCAGCAGCGTAGCTCCGGCTCCTACCTACGAGCAGTACTTC
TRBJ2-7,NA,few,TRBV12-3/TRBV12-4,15,CASSPPGRSSYEQYF,TGTGCCAGCAGTCCACCGGGACGAAGCTCCTACGAGCAGTACTTC
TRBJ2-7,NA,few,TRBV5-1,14,CASSLSTATYEQYF,TGCGCCAGCAGCTTGTCCACAGCGACCTACGAGCAGTACTTC
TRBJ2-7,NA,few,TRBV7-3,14,CASSLNRGSYEQYF,TGTGCCAGCAGCCTAAACCGCGGCTCCTACGAGCAGTACTTC
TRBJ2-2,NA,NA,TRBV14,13,CAGSQRRTGELFF,TGTGCCGGCAGCCAAAGGCGAACCGGGGAGCTGTTTTTT
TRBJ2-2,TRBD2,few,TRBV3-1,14,CASSRNSGIGELFF,TGTGCCAGCAGCCGAAATAGCGGGATCGGGGAGCTGTTTTTT
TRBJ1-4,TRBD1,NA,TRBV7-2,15,CASSSKTGYGEKLFF,TGTGCCAGCAGCTCCAAGACAGGGTATGGTGAAAAACTGTTTTTT
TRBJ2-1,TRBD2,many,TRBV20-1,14,CSASYGLAVNEQFF,TGCAGTGCTAGTTACGGACTAGCGGTTAATGAGCAGTTCTTC
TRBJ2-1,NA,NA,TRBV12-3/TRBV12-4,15,CAIRNGSSSYNEQFF,TGTGCCATCCGCAACGGGTCCAGCTCCTACAATGAGCAGTTCTTC
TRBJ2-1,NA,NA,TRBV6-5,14,CASSYGLLPREQFF,TGTGCCAGCAGTTATGGGCTTCTCCCCAGGGAGCAGTTCTTC
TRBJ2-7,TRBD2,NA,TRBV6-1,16,CASSLPTSPSSYEQYF,TGTGCCAGCAGCCTACCGACTAGCCCAAGCTCCTACGAGCAGTACTTC
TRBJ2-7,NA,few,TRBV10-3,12,CAISNQGYEQYF,TGTGCCATCAGTAATCAGGGGTACGAGCAGTACTTC